The source of this T cell receptor beta chain is a study of cytomegalovirus exposure and HLA in healthy donors. Across the whole study: A preliminary data release comprised around 90 million unique TCRs obtained from HLA-typed donors. Study-level results: Reports showed the classifier diagnosing cytomegalovirus status with high specificity and sensitivity.

Germline loops: CDR1 LGHNA, CDR2 YNFKEQ. Trimming took 2 bases from V and 4 from J; bases not matched to a gene: 4. CDR3 size: 14 residues. Comments on this clone: Its specificity is unknown.

PCR primers comprised 60 Vbeta and 13 Jbeta primers. Assay used: immunoSEQ multiplex PCR; TCRdb lists only in-frame clones, some missing. The data hold some 130,000 clones, with approximately 61% observed a single time. The TCR was taken from a woman in her thirties or forties in good health and CMV-seronegative. V and J are TRBV4-2 and TRBJ1-2, with 7 bases that match TRBD1. Source material: PBMCs. This chain's CDR3 is CASSQRGRAYGYTF. As DNA, the CDR3 is TGTGCCAGCAGCCAAAGGGGGCGCGCCTATGGCTACACCTTC.